This T cell receptor beta chain derives from a study of T cells expressing NK-cell markers. Study-wide background: Sorted CD3+CD56-NKG2C+, CD3+CD56+NKG2C- and CD3+CD56+NKG2C+ T cells were the source of the TCR beta repertoires.

Per germline, CDR1 LGHDT and CDR2 YNNKEL (reference sequence). The CDR3 length is 15 residues. Turning to this clonotype: The antigen is undetermined.

Broader study findings: Each of 5 to 7 donors carried dominant NKG2C+ clonotypes accounting for about 1.0-7.5% of CD8+ T cells.

No DNA is given; TCRdb re-called the 5' RACE reads and lists each CDR3 protein once. The table for this sample gives 120,000 to 150,000 distinct CDR3 sequences. This TCR was recovered from a man between 18 and 29 years old in good health. The J gene is TRBJ2-1, the V gene TRBV3-1. The sequenced material came from blood T cells: a sorted CD56 or NKG2C T cell subset, CD4+ or CD8+ T cells, or bulk PBMC T cells (not recorded which). This CDR3 reads CASSHYRSSYNEQFF.